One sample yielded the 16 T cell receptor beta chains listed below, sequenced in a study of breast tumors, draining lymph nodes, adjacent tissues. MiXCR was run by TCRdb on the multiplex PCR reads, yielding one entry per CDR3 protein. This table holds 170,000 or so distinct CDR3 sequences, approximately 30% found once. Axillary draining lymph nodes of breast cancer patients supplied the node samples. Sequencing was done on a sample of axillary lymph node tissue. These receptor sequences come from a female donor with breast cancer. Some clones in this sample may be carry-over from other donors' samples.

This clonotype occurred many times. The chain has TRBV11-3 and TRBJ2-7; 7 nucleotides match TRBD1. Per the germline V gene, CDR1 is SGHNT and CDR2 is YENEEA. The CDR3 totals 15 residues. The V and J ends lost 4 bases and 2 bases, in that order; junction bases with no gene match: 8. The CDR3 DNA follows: TGTGCCAGCAGCTCCGGACAGGATCCCCCCTACGAGCAGTACTTC. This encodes CASSSGQDPPYEQYF.

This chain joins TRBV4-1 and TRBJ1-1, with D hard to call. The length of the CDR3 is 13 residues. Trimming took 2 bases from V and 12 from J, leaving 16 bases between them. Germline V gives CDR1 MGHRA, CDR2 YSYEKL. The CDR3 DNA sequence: TGCGCCAGCAGCCAACCGACCGACTGGAGAACTTTCTTT. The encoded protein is CASSQPTDWRTFF.

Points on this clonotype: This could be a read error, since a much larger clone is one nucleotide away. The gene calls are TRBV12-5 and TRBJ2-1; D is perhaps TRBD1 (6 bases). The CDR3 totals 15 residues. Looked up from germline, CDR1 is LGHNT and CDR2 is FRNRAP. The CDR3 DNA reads TGTGCTAGTGGTAGCGGACAGAGCTCCTACAATGAGGAGTTCTTC. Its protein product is CASGSGQSSYNEEFF.

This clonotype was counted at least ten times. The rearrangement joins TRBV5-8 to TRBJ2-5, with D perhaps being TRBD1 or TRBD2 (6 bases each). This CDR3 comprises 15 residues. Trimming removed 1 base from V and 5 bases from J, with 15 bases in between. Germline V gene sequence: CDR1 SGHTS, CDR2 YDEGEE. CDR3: CASSLRGTASETQYF. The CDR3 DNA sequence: TGTGCCAGCAGCTTGAGGGGGACTGCGTCGGAGACCCAGTACTTC.

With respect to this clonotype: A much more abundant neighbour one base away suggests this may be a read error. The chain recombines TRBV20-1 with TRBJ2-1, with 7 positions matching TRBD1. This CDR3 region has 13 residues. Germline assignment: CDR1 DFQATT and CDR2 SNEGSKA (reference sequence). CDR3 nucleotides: TGCAGTGCGAAAAAAGGGGGCCTCAATGAGCGGTTCTTC. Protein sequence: CSAKKGGLNERFF.

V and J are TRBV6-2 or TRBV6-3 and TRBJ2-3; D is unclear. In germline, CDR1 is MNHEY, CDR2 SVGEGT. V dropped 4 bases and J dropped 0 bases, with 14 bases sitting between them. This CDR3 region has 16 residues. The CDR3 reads CASSSPRYTSTDTQYF. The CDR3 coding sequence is TGTGCCAGCAGTTCCCCCCGATACACTAGCACAGATACGCAGTATTTT.

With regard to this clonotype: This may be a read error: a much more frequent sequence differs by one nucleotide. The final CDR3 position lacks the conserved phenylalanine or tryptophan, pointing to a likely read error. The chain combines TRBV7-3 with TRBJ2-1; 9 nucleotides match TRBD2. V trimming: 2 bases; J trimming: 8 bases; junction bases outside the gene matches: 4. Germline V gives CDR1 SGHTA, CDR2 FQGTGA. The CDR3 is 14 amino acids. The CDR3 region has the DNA TGTGCCAGCAGCTTACTAGCGGGAAGTCATGAGCAGTTCCTC. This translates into CASSLLAGSHEQFL.

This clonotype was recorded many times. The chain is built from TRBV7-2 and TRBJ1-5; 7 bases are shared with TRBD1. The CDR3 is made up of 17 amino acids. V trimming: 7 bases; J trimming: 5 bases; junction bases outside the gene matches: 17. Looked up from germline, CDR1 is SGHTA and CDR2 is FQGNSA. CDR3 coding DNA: TGTGCCAGCACTATAATGGGGCGAGACAGGGCTTATCAGCCCCAGCATTTT. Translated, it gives CASTIMGRDRAYQPQHF.

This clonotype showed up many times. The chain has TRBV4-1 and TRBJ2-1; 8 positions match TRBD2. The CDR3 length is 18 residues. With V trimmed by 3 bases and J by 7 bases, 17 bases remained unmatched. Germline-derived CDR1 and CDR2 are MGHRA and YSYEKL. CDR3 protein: CASSHESFAGTSRNEQFF. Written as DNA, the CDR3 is TGCGCCAGCAGCCATGAGAGTTTCGCGGGGACTAGTAGGAATGAGCAGTTCTTC.

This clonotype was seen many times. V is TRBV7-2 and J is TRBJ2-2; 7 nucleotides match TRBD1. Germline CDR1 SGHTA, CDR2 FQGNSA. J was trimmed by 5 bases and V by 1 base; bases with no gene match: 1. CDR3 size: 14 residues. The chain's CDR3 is CASSLEGQTGELFF. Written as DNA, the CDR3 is TGTGCCAGCAGCTTAGAGGGACAGACCGGGGAGCTGTTTTTT.

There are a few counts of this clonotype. CDR3 sequence (DNA): TGTGCCAGCAGTTCCCGGACTAGCGCCTACTACGAGCAGTACTTC. It is translated as CASSSRTSAYYEQYF. This sequence joins TRBV6-2 or TRBV6-3 and TRBJ2-7, with 9 nucleotides matching TRBD2. The CDR3 spans 15 residues. In germline, CDR1 is MNHEY, CDR2 SVGEGT. The trim removed 4 bases at V and 3 bases at J, leaving 7 bases unmatched.

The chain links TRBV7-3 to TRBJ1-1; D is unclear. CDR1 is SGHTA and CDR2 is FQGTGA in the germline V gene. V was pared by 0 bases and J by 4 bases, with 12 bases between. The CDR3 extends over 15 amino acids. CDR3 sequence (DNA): TGTGCCAGCAGCTTAACGCGCGGCGGTCTCACTGAAGCTTTCTTT. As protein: CASSLTRGGLTEAFF.

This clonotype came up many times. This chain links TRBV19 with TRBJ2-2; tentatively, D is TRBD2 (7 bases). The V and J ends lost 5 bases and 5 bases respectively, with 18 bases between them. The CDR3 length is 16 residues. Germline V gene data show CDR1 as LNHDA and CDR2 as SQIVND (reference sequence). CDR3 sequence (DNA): TGTGCCAGTAGTGCTCTAGGGGGGGCGGGGACCGGGGAGCTGTTTTTT. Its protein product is CASSALGGAGTGELFF.

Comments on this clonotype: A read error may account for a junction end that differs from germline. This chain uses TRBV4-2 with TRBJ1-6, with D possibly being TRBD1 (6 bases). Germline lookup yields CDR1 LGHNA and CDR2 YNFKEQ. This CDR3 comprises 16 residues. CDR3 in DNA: TGTGCCAGCAGACAAGCGGGGCAGGGGTACGGTTCACCCCTCCACTTT. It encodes CASRQAGQGYGSPLHF.

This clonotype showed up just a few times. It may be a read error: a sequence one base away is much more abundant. This chain's CDR3 is CASRHGPASTDTQYF. The CDR3 DNA sequence: TGTGCCAGCAGACACGGCCCCGCTAGCACAGATACGCAGTATTTT. The chain links TRBV12-3 or TRBV12-4 to TRBJ2-3; D remains unclear. The CDR3 extends over 15 amino acids. V was cut by 6 bases and J by 0 bases, with 13 bases left in between.

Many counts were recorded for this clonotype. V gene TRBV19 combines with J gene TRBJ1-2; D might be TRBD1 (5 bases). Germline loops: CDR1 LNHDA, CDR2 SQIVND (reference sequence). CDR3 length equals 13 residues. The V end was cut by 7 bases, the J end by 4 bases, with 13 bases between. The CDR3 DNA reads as TGTGCCAGTACCATCCAGGGTGGCTATGGCTACACCTTC. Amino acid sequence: CASTIQGGYGYTF.